Included here is one T cell receptor (beta chain) sequence, with context. The antigen is not known. The data derive from a study of T cell repertoires and Cas9 in healthy adults. Overall study context: Multi-effector potency, cytotoxicity and lineage were assessed in SpCas9-reactive CD4 and CD8 T cells.

The CDR3 consists of 15 residues. Trimming at V came to 1 base and at J to 7 bases, leaving 5 bases not matched to a gene. CDR1 is SGHNT and CDR2 is YYREEE in the germline V gene (reference sequence). The method was immunoSEQ multiplex PCR; TCRdb's version includes in-frame clones alone and lacks a portion of them. The sample has 20,000 to 25,000 clones; roughly 90% are singletons. Regarding the study as a whole: In vitro, SpCas9-reactive Tregs were reported to curb effector T cell proliferation and function.

The J gene is TRBJ2-3, the V gene TRBV5-4; 11 bases align to TRBD2. Material for sequencing was CD4+ effector T cells (CD127+, CD25-, CD137-, CD154-) from PBMCs; culture status not recorded. This receptor was identified in a human donor in good health. The CDR3 sequence: CASSLPSGGPNTQYF. The CDR3, as DNA: TGTGCCAGCAGCTTGCCTAGCGGGGGGCCGAATACGCAGTATTTT.